The 30 T cell receptor beta chains presented below share a single source sample, sequenced in a study of blood T cells in healthy people across ages. Primers used in a second PCR of about 7 to 12 cycles were a sample-barcoded 5' primer and a J-beta primer mix. TCRdb reprocessed the 5' RACE reads with MiXCR, giving one entry per CDR3 protein. The repertoire holds under 1,000,000 distinct CDR3 sequences, 35% to 50% seen once, with less than 20% in the top ten. Source material: blood. The receptors were gathered from an elderly man in good health.

Remarks on this clonotype: One end of the junction is discordant with germline, which a read error may explain. The CDR3 DNA sequence: TGTGCCAGTAGCTTAGCCTTGGATCATTCTGGCGGGAAAAGCACAGATACGCAGTATTTT. This sequence encodes CASSLALDHSGGKSTDTQYF. This chain links TRBV7-9 with TRBJ2-3; D might be TRBD2 (6 bases). CDR3 length equals 20 residues. The germline V gene encodes CDR1 SEHNR and CDR2 FQNEAQ (reference sequence). The full variable domain, in which reference TRBV7-9 and TRBJ2-3 provide the parts outside the CDR3, is DTGVSQNPRHKITKRGQNVTFRCDPISEHNRLYWYRQTLGQGPEFLTYFQNEAQLEKSRLLSDRFSAERPKGSFSTLEIQRTEQGDSAMYLCASSLALDHSGGKSTDTQYFGPGTRLTVL.

In this sample, this clonotype turned up many times. The V call is TRBV12-3 or TRBV12-4, the J call TRBJ2-2; no clear D. Trimming removed 5 bases from V and 4 bases from J, with 11 bases in between. The CDR3 is 14 amino acids. CDR3 protein: CASSVGGTTGELFF. DNA of the CDR3: TGTGCCAGCAGTGTGGGCGGAACCACCGGGGAGCTGTTTTTT.

V is TRBV3-1 and J is TRBJ2-5; 7 positions match TRBD1. Unmatched junction bases numbered 7, after V lost 4 bases and J lost 2 bases. CDR1 and CDR2 (germline): LGHDT, YNNKEL (reference sequence). The CDR3 is 15 amino acids. The CDR3 sequence: CASSPWDSTQETQYF. CDR3 nucleotides: TGTGCCAGCAGCCCGTGGGACAGCACACAAGAGACCCAGTACTTC.

This chain connects TRBV10-3 to TRBJ1-1; a weak D match, TRBD1 (6 bases). The CDR3 is 14 amino acids. Germline V gives CDR1 ENHRY, CDR2 SYGVKD. The V end lost 4 bases, the J end lost 4 bases, and 13 bases lay between the germline ends. CDR3 residues: CAISADSRGTEAFF. CDR3 coding DNA: TGTGCCATCAGTGCGGACAGTCGGGGCACTGAAGCTTTCTTT.

The chain employs TRBV27 and TRBJ1-3; a weak D match, TRBD1 (6 bases). Per the germline V gene, CDR1 is MNHEY and CDR2 is SMNVEV (reference sequence). V was pared by 3 bases and J by 3 bases, with 9 bases between. This CDR3 is 14 amino acids long. CDR3 amino acids: CASSLNRVGNTIYF. CDR3 sequence (DNA): TGTGCCAGCAGTTTGAACAGGGTTGGAAACACCATATATTTT.

This clonotype showed up just a few times. The V call is TRBV21-1, the J call TRBJ2-3; the table gives TRBD2 as D, unverified against the DNA. TRBV21-1 is marked as a pseudogene. The CDR3 consists of 17 residues. The CDR3 bases are TGTGCCAGCAGCTTTCTGGACTCGTGCCGCTTAACAGATACGCAGTATTTT. This codes for CASSFLDSCRLTDTQYF.

This clonotype appeared a single time. V and J are TRBV7-9 and TRBJ2-6, with D uncertain. Germline CDR1 and CDR2: SEHNR and FQNEAQ (reference sequence). This CDR3 is built from 14 residues. V was trimmed by 7 bases and J by 1 base, leaving 8 bases between them. The chain's CDR3 is CASTGPSGANVLTF. The CDR3 nucleotides are TGTGCCAGCACTGGGCCATCTGGGGCCAACGTCCTGACTTTC.

The chain combines TRBV7-3 with TRBJ1-2; no firm D call. Germline CDR1 is SGHTA and CDR2 is FQGTGA. The germline V and J ends were trimmed by 2 bases and 8 bases, with 12 bases remaining between them. The CDR3 totals 13 residues. DNA for the CDR3: TGTGCCAGCAGCTTAGGTCAGGACGCCGGCTACACCTTC. Amino acid sequence: CASSLGQDAGYTF.

The chain uses TRBV28 and TRBJ2-6, with D possibly being TRBD1 or TRBD2 (5 bases each). V dropped 3 bases and J dropped 0 bases, with 9 bases sitting between them. CDR1 and CDR2 (germline): MDHEN, SYDVKM. The CDR3 sequence is 16 residues long. CDR3 residues: CASSLRGASGANVLTF. CDR3 DNA sequence: TGTGCCAGCAGTTTGCGAGGGGCCTCTGGGGCCAACGTCCTGACTTTC.

The V and J genes are TRBV7-2 and TRBJ2-1; D gene uncertain. The CDR3 is made up of 16 amino acids. V was cut by 3 bases and J by 2 bases, with 14 bases left in between. Germline assignment: CDR1 SGHTA and CDR2 FQGNSA. The CDR3 sequence: CASSFDVARTYNEQFF. CDR3 bases: TGTGCCAGCAGCTTCGACGTCGCTAGGACCTACAATGAGCAGTTCTTC. The full variable domain, in which reference TRBV7-2 and TRBJ2-1 provide the parts outside the CDR3, is GAGVSQSPSNKVTEKGKDVELRCDPISGHTALYWYRQSLGQGLEFLIYFQGNSAPDKSGLPSDRFSAERTGGSVSTLTIQRTQQEDSAVYLCASSFDVARTYNEQFFGPGTRLTVL.

The chain's CDR3 is CASSLWAEEQFF. The CDR3 nucleotides read TGTGCCAGCAGCTTATGGGCAGAGGAGCAGTTCTTC. This chain uses TRBV11-1 with TRBJ2-1; D is unresolved. Deletions cut 2 bases from V and 10 bases from J, with 9 bases between. The CDR3 totals 12 residues. Germline V gene lookup returns CDR1 SGHAT and CDR2 FQDESV (reference sequence).

This clonotype was counted only a few times. V usage is TRBV5-1 and J usage is TRBJ2-1, with TRBD2 as a possible D gene (6 bases). The J call may be wrong; the DNA end is better matched by TRBJ2-7. The CDR3 has 14 amino acids. CDR1 SGHRS and CDR2 YFSETQ come from the germline V gene. The DNA for the CDR3 is TGCGCCAGCAGCACGGGAGTTTCCTACAATGAGCAGTACTTC. Translated, it gives CASSTGVSYNEQYF.

This CDR3 is CASSRQTGDVSYEQYF. The CDR3 DNA follows: TGCGCCAGCAGCCGACAGACAGGGGACGTCTCCTACGAGCAGTACTTC. The chain recombines TRBV4-1 with TRBJ2-7, with TRBD1 matching 8 bases. Germline V gives CDR1 MGHRA, CDR2 YSYEKL. Unmatched junction bases numbered 8, after V lost 4 bases and J lost 0 bases. CDR3 length: 16 amino acids.

This clonotype was found a few times. V and J are TRBV7-9 and TRBJ1-5; unclear D gene. The CDR3 is 14 residues long. Germline V lookup: CDR1 SEHNR, CDR2 FQNEAQ (reference sequence). V was trimmed by 1 base and J by 9 bases, leaving 13 bases between them. In DNA, the CDR3 is TGTGCCAGCAGCTTAGGCGGAGCCGGCTGGCCCCAGCATTTT. This codes for CASSLGGAGWPQHF. The full variable domain, its missing parts supplied by reference TRBV7-9 and TRBJ1-5, is DTGVSQNPRHKITKRGQNVTFRCDPISEHNRLYWYRQTLGQGPEFLTYFQNEAQLEKSRLLSDRFSAERPKGSFSTLEIQRTEQGDSAMYLCASSLGGAGWPQHFGDGTRLSIL.

DNA for the CDR3: TGCGCCAGCAGCTACCGGGGCACCTACAATGAGCAGTACTTC. Residues: CASSYRGTYNEQYF. The chain combines TRBV5-1 with TRBJ2-1, with D perhaps given as TRBD1 or TRBD2 (5 bases each). TRBJ2-7 explains the end of the DNA better; the J call may be wrong. The CDR3 consists of 14 residues. Germline V gene sequence: CDR1 SGHRS, CDR2 YFSETQ.

A few counts support this clonotype. The chain carries TRBV20-1 and TRBJ2-5, with 9 bases fitting TRBD2. CDR3 length: 14 amino acids. Germline CDR1 is DFQATT and CDR2 is SNEGSKA (reference sequence). The J segment lost 1 base and the V segment lost 3 bases, leaving 3 bases of the junction unmatched. The CDR3 DNA is TGCAGTGCTAGGGGGGGACTAGCCCAAGAGACCCAGTACTTC. This translates into CSARGGLAQETQYF.

This clonotype was counted between two and nine times. The chain joins TRBV9 to TRBJ2-7; 9 positions agree with TRBD2. The CDR3 sequence is 14 residues long. The ends lost 2 bases at V and 4 bases at J; junction bases unmatched: 4. Per germline, CDR1 SGDLS and CDR2 YYNGEE. CDR3 protein: CASSVLAGQYEQYF. CDR3 nucleotide sequence: TGTGCCAGCAGCGTCCTAGCGGGACAATACGAGCAGTACTTC.

CDR3 bases: TGCGCCAGCAGCAAAGCCGGGACAGGGGGCTATGGGACCCAGTACTTC. As protein: CASSKAGTGGYGTQYF. V gene TRBV4-1 combines with J gene TRBJ2-5; 12 nucleotides line up with TRBD1. Germline values: CDR1 MGHRA, CDR2 YSYEKL. Trimming at V came to 5 bases and at J to 7 bases, leaving 11 bases not matched to a gene. The CDR3 is 16 residues long.

This clonotype was seen only a few times. The chain joins TRBV29-1 to TRBJ2-3; 9 bases fit TRBD2. Germline CDR1 reads SQVTM; CDR2 reads ANQGSEA. Trimming at V came to 1 base and at J to 1 base, leaving 3 bases not matched to a gene. CDR3 length: 15 residues. The CDR3 loop reads CSVEGGLARTDTQYF. The CDR3 DNA reads TGCAGCGTTGAAGGGGGACTAGCCCGCACAGATACGCAGTATTTT.

The CDR3 nucleotides are TGTGCCAGCAGCCTTCCTCGGACAGGGGCCTATAACATTCCCCCGCAGTATTTT. Its protein product is CASSLPRTGAYNIPPQYF. The J gene is TRBJ2-3, the V gene TRBV7-9; 9 bases fit TRBD1. Germline V gene lookup returns CDR1 SEHNR and CDR2 FQNEAQ (reference sequence). This CDR3 contains 18 residues. The trim removed 5 bases at V and 10 bases at J, leaving 22 bases unmatched. Filled out from reference TRBV7-9 and TRBJ2-3, the complete variable domain reads DTGVSQNPRHKITKRGQNVTFRCDPISEHNRLYWYRQTLGQGPEFLTYFQNEAQLEKSRLLSDRFSAERPKGSFSTLEIQRTEQGDSAMYLCASSLPRTGAYNIPPQYFGPGTRLTVL.

This chain links TRBV7-2 with TRBJ2-5; TRBD2 matches 10 bases. This CDR3 has 16 amino acids. J gave up 4 bases and V 5 bases, and 10 bases lay outside the gene matches. Germline V gives CDR1 SGHTA, CDR2 FQGNSA. CDR3 coding DNA: TGTGCCAGCAGCCAAGACCCTGGACTAGCGGTAGAGACCCAGTACTTC. This codes for CASSQDPGLAVETQYF.

Ten or more counts support this clonotype. The chain carries TRBV5-1 and TRBJ2-7; 8 bases line up with TRBD2. This CDR3 spans 16 amino acids. Per the germline V gene, CDR1 is SGHRS and CDR2 is YFSETQ. V lost 3 bases and J lost 2; bases outside the gene matches: 10. The CDR3 sequence: CASSWGATSEAYEQYF. The CDR3 nucleotides are TGCGCCAGCAGCTGGGGGGCGACTAGCGAGGCCTACGAGCAGTACTTC. Filled out from reference TRBV5-1 and TRBJ2-7, the complete variable domain reads KAGVTQTPRYLIKTRGQQVTLSCSPISGHRSVSWYQQTPGQGLQFLFEYFSETQRNKGNFPGRFSGRQFSNSRSEMNVSTLELGDSALYLCASSWGATSEAYEQYFGPGTRLTVT.

This clonotype showed up many times. The CDR3 loop reads CASSGGPNQETQYF. For the CDR3, the DNA is TGTGCCAGCAGTGGGGGACCAAACCAAGAGACCCAGTACTTC. The chain combines TRBV2 with TRBJ2-5; D tentatively reads TRBD1 or TRBD2 (5 bases each). Germline values: CDR1 SNHLY, CDR2 FYNNEI. This CDR3 is built from 14 residues. Trimming stripped 4 bases from V and 0 bases from J, with 9 bases between.

The CDR3 DNA reads as TGTGCCAGCTCACCGCGCAAAAACTACGAGCAGTACTTC. Residues: CASSPRKNYEQYF. The chain is built from TRBV18 and TRBJ2-7, with D hard to call. V lost 3 bases, J lost 3 bases, and 9 bases lay in between. In germline, CDR1 is KGHSH, CDR2 LQKENI. CDR3 length: 13 amino acids.

The chain combines TRBV28 with TRBJ2-1; 12 bases align to TRBD1. V lost 6 bases and J lost 10; bases outside the gene matches: 1. The germline V gene encodes CDR1 MDHEN and CDR2 SYDVKM. The CDR3 contains 12 residues. CDR3 sequence: CASRGTGGEQFF. In nucleotides, the CDR3 is TGTGCCAGCAGAGGGACAGGGGGCGAGCAGTTCTTC.

Comment on this clonotype: The junction does not match germline at one end; this may be a read error. The gene calls are TRBV28 and TRBJ2-7; no clear D. The J call may be faulty, since TRBJ2-5 better matches the DNA end. CDR1 MDHEN and CDR2 SYDVKM come from the germline V gene. This CDR3 region has 15 residues. The CDR3 protein is CASSSDSQYQATQYF. In DNA, the CDR3 is TGTGCCAGCAGTTCCGACTCCCAGTACCAAGCGACCCAGTACTTC.

V is TRBV24-1 and J is TRBJ2-1; the match to TRBD2 covers 8 bases. CDR3 size: 16 residues. Germline values: CDR1 KGHDR, CDR2 SFDVKD. The V and J ends lost 4 bases and 3 bases, in that order; junction bases with no gene match: 7. CDR3 sequence reads: CATSEPAGEVYNEQFF. The CDR3 coding sequence is TGTGCCACCAGTGAGCCAGCGGGAGAGGTCTACAATGAGCAGTTCTTC.

The chain employs TRBV7-2 and TRBJ2-3; D not resolved. CDR3 length: 14 amino acids. Germline V gene sequence: CDR1 SGHTA, CDR2 FQGNSA. Trimming left V 8 bases short and J 2 bases short, with 14 bases between. The CDR3 protein is CASRPPGVTDTQYF. In DNA form, the CDR3 reads TGTGCCAGCCGCCCGCCTGGGGTCACAGATACGCAGTATTTT.

J is TRBJ2-5 and V is TRBV5-1; maybe TRBD2 (6 bases). Per germline, CDR1 SGHRS and CDR2 YFSETQ. This CDR3 is 14 amino acids long. Trimming pared 0 bases from V and 5 bases from J, leaving 11 bases between. CDR3 amino acids: CASSLEAGLETQYF. CDR3 nucleotide sequence: TGCGCCAGCAGCTTGGAAGCGGGTTTGGAGACCCAGTACTTC.

Comment on this clonotype: The junction departs from germline at one end; a sequencing error may be responsible. The chain has TRBV30 and TRBJ2-1; TRBD2 agrees at 13 bases. Germline V gives CDR1 GTSNPN, CDR2 SVGIG (reference sequence). The CDR3 spans 16 residues. The CDR3 sequence: CAWSPGTSGTYDEQFF. For the CDR3, the DNA is TGTGCCTGGAGTCCTGGGACTAGCGGGACCTACGATGAGCAGTTCTTC.